The 4 T cell receptor beta chains presented below share a single source sample, sequenced in a study of T cell repertoires in aging, cancer and after chemotherapy. A mixed TRB-A/B primer pool amplified rearranged TRB by multiplex touch-down PCR. TCRdb analysed the multiplex PCR reads with MiXCR anew, one entry per CDR3 protein. The data contain approximately 3,000 distinct CDR3 sequences, roughly 34% of them seen just once; the ten biggest clones take up over 45%. TCR beta rearrangements were amplified from peripheral blood genomic DNA. The specimen was blood. Source of these receptors: a human donor in good health.

The chain has TRBV24-1 and TRBJ2-2; 9 bases align to TRBD1. The CDR3 has 15 amino acids. Germline lookup yields CDR1 KGHDR and CDR2 SFDVKD. V shed 5 bases, J shed 6 bases, and the junction held 6 bases outside the gene matches. CDR3 in amino acids: CATSVDRGKPGELFF. The CDR3, as DNA: TGTGCCACCAGTGTGGACAGGGGAAAACCCGGGGAGCTGTTTTTT.

This clonotype has more than one count but fewer than ten. The genes are TRBV6-1 and TRBJ1-4; 8 bases align to TRBD1. Germline values: CDR1 MNHNS, CDR2 SASEGT. V dropped 1 base and J dropped 10; count of bases not matched to a gene: 5. This CDR3 has 14 amino acids. CDR3 loop: CASSEGSRGRKLFF. Here the CDR3 DNA reads TGTGCCAGCAGTGAAGGGAGCAGGGGGCGAAAACTGTTTTTT.

The CDR3 sequence is CASSFGDRGYYEQYF. CDR3 nucleotide sequence: TGTGCCAGCAGTTTTGGGGACAGGGGATACTACGAGCAGTACTTC. The chain recombines TRBV27 with TRBJ2-7, with 10 bases that match TRBD1. V was clipped by 3 bases and J by 3 bases; unmatched bases: 5. The CDR3 sequence is 15 residues long. CDR1 and CDR2 from the germline V gene are MNHEY and SMNVEV (reference sequence).

Notes on this clonotype: This may be a read error, as it is one base from a much larger clone. The chain recombines TRBV30 with TRBJ1-2; the D is unclear. Germline CDR1 GTSNPN, CDR2 SVGIG (reference sequence). This CDR3 is built from 13 residues. Written as DNA, the CDR3 is TGTACCTGGAGGAAAGACGAGAACTATGGCTACACCTTC. It translates to CTWRKDENYGYTF. The full variable domain, in which reference TRBV30 and TRBJ1-2 provide the parts outside the CDR3, is SQTIHQWPATLVQPVGSPLSLECTVEGTSNPNLYWYRQAAGRGLQLLFYSVGIGQISSEVPQNLSASRPQDRQFILSSKKLLLSDSGFYLCTWRKDENYGYTFGSGTRLTVV.